Below, 27 T cell receptor beta chains from the same sample are listed, as sequenced in a study of T-cell reconstitution after alpha-beta-depleted transplantation in children. Preparing the TCRbeta library involved the use of unique molecular identifiers. MiXCR, run by TCRdb on the PCR reads, gives a single entry per CDR3 protein. The data show 83,000 or so distinct CDR3 sequences, roughly 7.7% seen once. This sample comprised PBMCs from the stem cell graft donor, obtained from the stem cell graft. Receptor source: a human donor who donated a stem cell graft to a child with congenital amegakaryocytic thrombocytopenia.

At least ten counts were recorded for this clonotype. V gene TRBV7-9 combines with J gene TRBJ1-5, with D maybe TRBD1 (6 bases). V was cut by 1 base and J by 11 bases, with 9 bases left in between. This CDR3 contains 12 residues. Germline CDR1 SEHNR, CDR2 FQNEAQ (reference sequence). CDR3 sequence reads: CASSLEGGAQHF. The CDR3 bases are TGTGCCAGCAGCTTAGAGGGGGGAGCCCAGCATTTT.

This clonotype came up many times. The genes are TRBV28 and TRBJ2-5, with 7 bases lining up with TRBD1. The trim removed 6 bases at V and 2 bases at J, leaving 15 bases unmatched. Germline values: CDR1 MDHEN, CDR2 SYDVKM. The CDR3 consists of 17 residues. The CDR3 spells CASSLGTDRPLQETQYF. DNA of the CDR3: TGTGCCAGCAGCCTAGGGACGGACAGGCCACTACAAGAGACCCAGTACTTC.

This clonotype has a count of ten or more. The genes are TRBV28 and TRBJ1-2; D is perhaps TRBD1 (5 bases). V shed 3 bases and J shed 7 bases, with 15 bases lying between them. From germline, CDR1 is MDHEN and CDR2 SYDVKM. This CDR3 is built from 14 residues. The CDR3 loop is CASSLTSGAGGYTF. Written as DNA, the CDR3 is TGTGCCAGCAGTTTGACCTCTGGGGCGGGTGGCTACACCTTC.

This clonotype showed up many times. The chain combines TRBV29-1 with TRBJ2-7; 7 positions agree with TRBD2. The CDR3 covers 14 residues. Trimming cost V 4 bases and J 4 bases; bases outside gene matches: 10. Germline V gene data show CDR1 as SQVTM and CDR2 as ANQGSEA. In DNA form, the CDR3 reads TGCAGCGTTGCCGGGGAGGGCCTAACGTACGAGCAGTACTTC. It translates to CSVAGEGLTYEQYF.

The CDR3, as DNA: TGCAGTGCTAAAATGGGACTAGCGTGGGATACGCAGTATTTT. Amino acids: CSAKMGLAWDTQYF. The chain couples TRBV20-1 to TRBJ2-3; 10 nucleotides line up with TRBD2. Germline loops: CDR1 DFQATT, CDR2 SNEGSKA (reference sequence). V shed 4 bases, J shed 6 bases, and the junction held 7 bases outside the gene matches. The CDR3 extends over 14 amino acids.

This clonotype was seen many times. This rearrangement joins TRBV28 to TRBJ2-2, with a weak D call TRBD2 (6 bases). Trimming pared 3 bases from V and 6 bases from J, leaving 14 bases between. The CDR3 totals 15 residues. The germline gives CDR1 MDHEN, CDR2 SYDVKM. The CDR3 here is CASSLTSVSSGELFF. The DNA for the CDR3 is TGTGCCAGCAGTTTGACTAGTGTATCGTCCGGGGAGCTGTTTTTT.

This clonotype was found many times. This sequence joins TRBV4-3 and TRBJ2-3; tentative D call: TRBD2 (6 bases). Trimming removed 1 base at V and 2 bases at J, with 22 bases between. This CDR3 contains 19 residues. The germline V gene encodes CDR1 LGHNA and CDR2 YSLEER. The chain's CDR3 is CASSQGWRGRSPYTDTQYF. CDR3 DNA: TGCGCCAGCAGCCAAGGGTGGCGGGGACGATCCCCCTACACAGATACGCAGTATTTT.

This clonotype was detected ten times or more. The chain employs TRBV20-1 and TRBJ1-4; TRBD1 aligns across 9 bases. The CDR3 spans 14 residues. The junction had 5 bases not matched to a gene; V was cut back by 3 bases and J by 6 bases. CDR1 is DFQATT, CDR2 SNEGSKA, per germline (reference sequence). The CDR3 bases are TGCAGTGCTAGGCCCGGGACAGGGTATGAAAAACTGTTTTTT. It yields the protein CSARPGTGYEKLFF.

In its sample, this clonotype was seen many times. The CDR3 here is CASTRRGAARPGAFF. The CDR3 DNA sequence: TGTGCCAGCACCCGTAGGGGGGCCGCTCGCCCGGGGGCTTTCTTT. The V gene is TRBV12-3 or TRBV12-4, the J gene TRBJ1-1; maybe TRBD1 (6 bases). V dropped 7 bases and J dropped 11 bases, with 26 bases sitting between them. The length of the CDR3 is 15 residues.

This clonotype was counted between two and nine times. The chain carries TRBV18 and TRBJ2-1, with 14 bases that match TRBD2. The CDR3 sequence is 19 residues long. Trimming cost V 3 bases and J 10 bases; bases outside gene matches: 17. In germline, CDR1 is KGHSH, CDR2 LQKENI. The CDR3 loop reads CASSPRPGTSGRVADEQFF. The CDR3 nucleotides read TGTGCCAGCTCACCCCGGCCCGGGACTAGCGGGAGAGTCGCAGACGAGCAGTTCTTC.

This clonotype has only a few counts. This chain connects TRBV11-2 to TRBJ2-1; D unresolved. Germline CDR1 SGHAT, CDR2 FQNNGV. This CDR3 contains 14 residues. V shed 4 bases and J shed 3 bases, with 10 bases lying between them. The CDR3 DNA sequence: TGTGCCAGCAGCTCATCACGCGTCTACAATGAGCAGTTCTTC. It encodes CASSSSRVYNEQFF. The complete variable domain, with remaining parts taken from reference TRBV11-2 and TRBJ2-1, reads EAGVAQSPRYKIIEKRQSVAFWCNPISGHATLYWYQQILGQGPKLLIQFQNNGVVDDSQLPKDRFSAERLKGVDSTLKIQPAKLEDSAVYLCASSSSRVYNEQFFGPGTRLTVL.

The rearrangement uses TRBV5-5 and TRBJ1-2, with D perhaps TRBD1 (6 bases). Germline V gene lookup returns CDR1 SGHKS and CDR2 YYEKEE (reference sequence). The V gene lost 4 bases and the J gene lost 4 bases, with 17 bases spanning the gap. This CDR3 has 15 amino acids. CDR3 sequence (DNA): TGTGCCAGCAGCCTCGTTCGGGACAATCGCTATGGCTACACCTTC. Protein: CASSLVRDNRYGYTF.

Many counts were recorded for this clonotype. The rearrangement links TRBV29-1 to TRBJ2-7; D is unclear. The V gene lost 0 bases and the J gene lost 5 bases, with 8 bases spanning the gap. The CDR3 is 12 amino acids. Germline CDR1 reads SQVTM; CDR2 reads ANQGSEA. CDR3 in DNA: TGCAGCGTTGAAGATGGGGAAGACGAGCAGTACTTC. This encodes CSVEDGEDEQYF.

This clonotype has a count of ten or more. This sequence joins TRBV15 and TRBJ2-4; D remains ambiguous. The V and J ends lost 1 base and 8 bases respectively, with 9 bases between them. Germline V gene lookup returns CDR1 LNHNV and CDR2 YYDKDF (reference sequence). This CDR3 region has 13 residues. In nucleotides, the CDR3 is TGTGCCACCAGCAGAGCCCTTATAGACATTCAGTACTTC. Encoded protein: CATSRALIDIQYF.

This clonotype occurred many times. This chain links TRBV12-3 or TRBV12-4 with TRBJ1-1; no clear D. The CDR3 spans 15 residues. Trimming pared 3 bases from V and 9 bases from J, leaving 20 bases between. The chain's CDR3 is CASSFGFSGGGKAFF. CDR3 in DNA: TGTGCCAGCAGTTTCGGTTTTTCGGGCGGAGGAAAAGCTTTCTTT.

This clonotype turned up a few times. V gene TRBV7-6 combines with J gene TRBJ2-2; 13 nucleotides match TRBD2. Germline CDR1 reads SGHVS; CDR2 reads FNYEAQ. The trim removed 5 bases at V and 6 bases at J, leaving 3 bases unmatched. This CDR3 is 15 amino acids long. The CDR3 DNA is TGTGCCAGCAGCCCGACTAGCGGGGGGTCCGGGGAGCTGTTTTTT. As protein: CASSPTSGGSGELFF. The whole variable domain, remainder taken from reference TRBV7-6 and TRBJ2-2, is GAGVSQSPRYKVTKRGQDVALRCDPISGHVSLYWYRQALGQGPEFLTYFNYEAQQDKSGLPNDRFSAERPEGSISTLTIQRTEQRDSAMYRCASSPTSGGSGELFFGEGSRLTVL.

V is TRBV20-1 and J is TRBJ2-2; 9 bases line up with TRBD2. In germline, CDR1 is DFQATT, CDR2 SNEGSKA (reference sequence). The CDR3 extends over 14 amino acids. The CDR3 sequence is CSTARGGRTGELFF. CDR3 sequence (DNA): TGCAGCACCGCGCGGGGGGGCCGCACCGGGGAGCTGTTTTTT.

This clonotype was counted many times. The chain joins TRBV20-1 to TRBJ2-7; tentative D call: TRBD2 (5 bases). V was clipped by 5 bases and J by 4 bases, with 15 bases between them. CDR1 is DFQATT, CDR2 SNEGSKA, per germline (reference sequence). The CDR3 sequence is 13 residues long. CDR3 loop: CSASGRVFYEQYF. CDR3 in DNA: TGCAGTGCTTCCGGGCGGGTTTTTTACGAGCAGTACTTC.

The chain uses TRBV7-2 and TRBJ2-3, with D uncertain. The V end was cut by 4 bases, the J end by 1 base, with 6 bases between. The germline V gene has CDR1 SGHTA and CDR2 FQGNSA. CDR3 length: 13 residues. The CDR3 DNA reads as TGTGCCAGCAGCTCCCGGGGCACAGATACGCAGTATTTT. Translated: CASSSRGTDTQYF.

This clonotype was counted many times. The V call is TRBV12-3 or TRBV12-4, the J call TRBJ2-3; tentatively, D is TRBD2 (5 bases). The ends were cut back, 6 bases at V and 3 bases at J, with 13 bases in the middle. There are 14 residues in the CDR3. CDR3 sequence reads: CASSLIGETDTQYF. The CDR3 bases are TGTGCCAGCAGCCTAATCGGGGAGACAGATACGCAGTATTTT.

This clonotype occurred many times. The genes are TRBV18 and TRBJ2-1; tentative D call: TRBD2 (6 bases). The germline gives CDR1 KGHSH, CDR2 LQKENI. V dropped 3 bases and J dropped 4 bases, with 22 bases sitting between them. CDR3 length: 18 residues. CDR3 in DNA: TGTGCCAGCTCACCTAAAGCGCTAAGGTCGGGGGTTTACAATGAGCAGTTCTTC. Protein product: CASSPKALRSGVYNEQFF.

This clonotype was detected a few times. The chain joins TRBV6-2 or TRBV6-3 to TRBJ2-1, with D perhaps TRBD1 or TRBD2 (5 bases each). Trimming pared 5 bases from V and 6 bases from J, leaving 8 bases between. The CDR3 totals 12 residues. CDR1 is MNHEY and CDR2 is SVGEGT in the germline V gene. CDR3 sequence: CASSGGRNEQFF. CDR3 in DNA: TGTGCCAGCAGTGGGGGACGCAATGAGCAGTTCTTC.

This clonotype was seen many times. V and J are TRBV24-1 and TRBJ2-2; 11 bases match TRBD2. This CDR3 is built from 20 residues. CDR1 and CDR2 (germline): KGHDR, SFDVKD. Trimming cost V 0 bases and J 6 bases; bases outside gene matches: 14. The CDR3 loop reads CATSDLSPITSGRHPGELFF. The CDR3 nucleotides read TGTGCCACCAGTGATTTGTCCCCCATCACTAGCGGGAGACACCCCGGGGAGCTGTTTTTT.

This clonotype was observed at least ten times. The J gene is TRBJ1-4, the V gene TRBV12-3 or TRBV12-4; D not certain. Trimming took 3 bases from V and 8 from J, leaving 7 bases between them. The CDR3 totals 12 residues. The CDR3 sequence is CASSFVSEKLFF. DNA for the CDR3: TGTGCCAGCAGTTTCGTCAGCGAAAAACTGTTTTTT.

This clonotype was counted ten times or more. J is TRBJ1-3 and V is TRBV5-6, with D maybe TRBD1 (5 bases). CDR1 SGHDT and CDR2 YYEEEE come from the germline V gene. Trimming removed 5 bases at V and 1 base at J, with 13 bases between. This CDR3 region has 15 residues. The CDR3 protein is CASRPGGGSGNTIYF. Written as DNA, the CDR3 is TGTGCCAGCAGACCCGGCGGGGGGTCTGGAAACACCATATATTTT.

This clonotype was seen many times. The rearrangement links TRBV5-1 to TRBJ1-2; tentatively, D is TRBD1 (6 bases). This CDR3 is built from 15 residues. Germline loops: CDR1 SGHRS, CDR2 YFSETQ. Deletions cut 5 bases from V and 4 bases from J, with 18 bases between. The DNA of the CDR3 is TGCGCCAGCAGGAGATCTATAGGACAGACCTATGGCTACACCTTC. It encodes CASRRSIGQTYGYTF.

There are many counts of this clonotype. V usage is TRBV20-1 and J usage is TRBJ2-1, with a tentative D call TRBD1 (5 bases). This CDR3 contains 16 residues. Deletions cut 4 bases from V and 2 bases from J, with 18 bases between. Per the germline V gene, CDR1 is DFQATT and CDR2 is SNEGSKA (reference sequence). The CDR3 nucleotides are TGCAGTGCTAAGGACATGCGGTCCGGGCCCTACAATGAGCAGTTCTTC. Translation gives CSAKDMRSGPYNEQFF.